This T cell receptor beta chain was obtained from a study of graft-versus-host responses after intestinal transplantation. Study background: Every transplant recipient was induced with anti-thymocyte globulin, then maintained on tacrolimus and steroids for 2 to 4 years.

The repertoire was sequenced with immunoSEQ multiplex PCR; TCRdb's copy has only in-frame clones and lacks some. The table records over 14,000 clones, around 95% of them present only once. The CDR3 covers 18 residues. Looked up from germline, CDR1 is SGHRS and CDR2 is YFSETQ. V trimming: 4 bases; J trimming: 0 bases; junction bases outside the gene matches: 12. This sample comprised PBMCs, obtained 9 days after transplant. This chain links TRBV5-1 with TRBJ2-3; TRBD2 aligns across 9 bases. This sequence originates from a human patient who received an intestinal transplant, so some T cells may come from the graft donor. The CDR3 DNA reads TGCGCCAGCAGCCCCGGGACTAGCAGATTATCTAGCACAGATACGCAGTATTTT. As protein: CASSPGTSRLSSTDTQYF.